This entry features one T cell receptor (beta chain) sequence. Its target is unknown. CDR3 length equals 13 residues. Germline V lookup: CDR1 WNHNN, CDR2 SYGVQD (reference sequence). V was trimmed by 5 bases and J by 2 bases, leaving 9 bases between them. The data stem from a study of T cell responses to AZD1222 COVID-19 vaccine. Produced via immunoSEQ multiplex PCR; TCRdb's table is partial and in-frame only. The sample records more than 85,000 clones, approximately 88% being singletons. Study-wide results and limits: Only six or seven AZD1222 recipients tested seropositive at baseline. Sampled repertoires all dated from after the peak T cell response. Recipients of two AZD1222 doses showed rising Spike-specific TCR breadth and depth. Donors skewed white British and female; clonal diversity was possibly underestimated.

The source was peripheral blood, collected on day 0 of AZD1222 vaccination. The genes are TRBV10-1 and TRBJ2-5, with D perhaps matching TRBD1 (7 bases). The origin of this receptor is an adult in good health. The CDR3 here is CASSQGGQETQYF. The CDR3 DNA sequence: TGCGCCAGCAGTCAGGGGGGACAAGAGACCCAGTACTTC.